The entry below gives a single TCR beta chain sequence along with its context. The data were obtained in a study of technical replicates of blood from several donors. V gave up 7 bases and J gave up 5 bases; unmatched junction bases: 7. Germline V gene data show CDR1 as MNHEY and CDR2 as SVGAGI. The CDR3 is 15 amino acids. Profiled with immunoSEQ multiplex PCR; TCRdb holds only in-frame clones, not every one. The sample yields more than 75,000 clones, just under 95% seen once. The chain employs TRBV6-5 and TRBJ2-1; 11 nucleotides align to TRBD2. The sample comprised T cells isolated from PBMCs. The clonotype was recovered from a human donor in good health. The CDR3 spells CASMWLAGGNNEQFF. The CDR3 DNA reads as TGTGCCAGCATGTGGCTAGCGGGAGGAAACAATGAGCAGTTCTTC.